The 8 T cell receptor beta chains below come from one sample, sequenced in a study of OX40 agonist ivuxolimab in advanced cancers. TCRdb keeps only in-frame clones here, not all; method: immunoSEQ multiplex PCR. The sample contains 65,000 to 100,000 clones, around 94% of which appear only once. The sample here was CD4+ or CD8+ T cells sorted from blood, taken in a trial of the OX40 agonist ivuxolimab. The receptor source for this set is an adult with an advanced solid tumor such as melanoma, head and neck, liver or kidney cancer.

This sequence joins TRBV5-4 and TRBJ2-1, with D unresolved. CDR3 length equals 13 residues. V was pared by 0 bases and J by 6 bases, with 7 bases between. Germline loops: CDR1 SGHNT, CDR2 YYREEE (reference sequence). In DNA, the CDR3 is TGTGCCAGCAGCTTGGAGTCTTCCAATGAGCAGTTCTTC. Translated, it gives CASSLESSNEQFF.

This clone came up once. This rearrangement joins TRBV27 to TRBJ2-2; 11 positions agree with TRBD1. Looked up from germline, CDR1 is MNHEY and CDR2 is SMNVEV (reference sequence). This CDR3 contains 16 residues. Trimming took 2 bases from V and 7 from J; bases not matched to a gene: 6. The CDR3 region has the DNA TGTGCCAGCAGTTTAGTCGGGACAGGGGGAAGCGGGGAGCTGTTTTTT. Translated, it gives CASSLVGTGGSGELFF.

The V gene is TRBV13, the J gene TRBJ2-7; D gene unclear. Germline CDR1 and CDR2: PRHDT and FYEKMQ (reference sequence). The V end was cut by 6 bases, the J end by 3 bases, with 9 bases between. The length of the CDR3 is 12 residues. DNA of the CDR3: TGTGCCAGCAGTTCGATGGTCTACGAGCAGTACTTC. Translated: CASSSMVYEQYF.

The chain uses TRBV19 and TRBJ2-1; D call uncertain. The V end was cut by 1 base, the J end by 6 bases, with 16 bases between. The CDR3 spans 16 residues. Germline values: CDR1 LNHDA, CDR2 SQIVND (reference sequence). The CDR3 protein is CASSIGWGLAANEQFF. CDR3 DNA: TGTGCCAGTAGTATAGGGTGGGGTCTGGCTGCCAATGAGCAGTTCTTC.

A note on this clone: Relative to the germline gene, one junction end is altered; a read error may explain this. The rearrangement links TRBV5-6 to TRBJ2-2, with a possible D match to TRBD1 (6 bases). Per germline, CDR1 SGHDT and CDR2 YYEEEE. The CDR3 consists of 15 residues. The CDR3 bases are TGTGCCAGTAGCTTCCGGACAGATAACACCGGGGAGCTGTTTTTT. This encodes CASSFRTDNTGELFF.

The V gene is TRBV27, the J gene TRBJ2-5; TRBD1 matches 8 bases. Unmatched junction bases numbered 6, after V lost 1 base and J lost 5 bases. Per the germline V gene, CDR1 is MNHEY and CDR2 is SMNVEV (reference sequence). The length of the CDR3 is 15 residues. CDR3 sequence reads: CASSLFPGGLETQYF. CDR3 nucleotide sequence: TGTGCCAGCAGTTTATTCCCAGGGGGCTTGGAGACCCAGTACTTC.

This chain joins TRBV6-6 and TRBJ2-7, with D unclear. V lost 6 bases to trimming and J lost 3 bases, with 15 bases between them. The CDR3 has 14 residues. Germline CDR1 is MNHNY and CDR2 is SVGAGI (reference sequence). CDR3: CASSFGMAGYEQYF. In nucleotides, the CDR3 is TGTGCCAGCAGCTTCGGAATGGCAGGCTACGAGCAGTACTTC.

The chain carries TRBV4-1 and TRBJ1-1; D might be TRBD1 (6 bases). Trimming cost V 2 bases and J 5 bases, with 15 bases left between them. The germline V gene encodes CDR1 MGHRA and CDR2 YSYEKL. This CDR3 region has 15 residues. Written as DNA, the CDR3 is TGCGCCAGCAGCCAATCTGACAGGCAAAGGACTGAAGCTTTCTTT. The encoded protein is CASSQSDRQRTEAFF.